This T cell receptor beta chain was profiled in a study of a mutant IDH1 vaccine in newly diagnosed glioma (dated by TCRdb to about 2021). About the study as a whole: Of the roughly 34 treated patients, approximately 60% were male and approximately 38% were female, and a mean age of roughly 40 years was recorded. Peripheral blood was collected at six visits: V03 (baseline), V05, V07, V10, V12 and V13. Prior to enrollment, patients had been given standard therapy consisting of radiotherapy alone, temozolomide alone, or radiochemotherapy with temozolomide, with the combination given to most patients. Longitudinal TCRB deep sequencing was performed for roughly 24 treated patients wherever samples were available for exploratory analyses.

Reading from cysteine to phenylalanine, the CDR3 counts 14 amino acids. Only the CDR3 portion is preserved as DNA: 42 bases, with reading frame beginning at the first base. V is clipped by 0 bases and J by 4 bases, and the sequence between their germline boundaries is 5 bases long. CDR1 is given as SGHDT and CDR2 as YYEEEE, both from the germline V gene. Of note for this clone: The antigen this receptor binds is unknown. There are no base qualities to consult, and no much larger clone falls within one base.

Library construction relied on the immunoSEQ multiplex PCR assay. The hsTCRB Kit was used according to the manufacturer's protocol to amplify rearranged TCR beta chain sequences. An Illumina MiSeq was used to sequence the TCRB libraries. Concerning the study's data processing: The proprietary platform of the kit vendor was used for demultiplexing, trimming and gene mapping. Drawn from immuneACCESS, this table holds only the in-frame rearrangements with V and J called that TCRdb kept. Clones are partly lost; checked studies trace under half to an unresolved V gene and leave the rest unexplained. V and J calls and clone size are copied from that table; D and trimming were computed from the DNA. The sample table shows around 99,000 clones, and around four fifths are seen once. Less than 9.5% of the sample lies in the top ten. Reading the label with the study, this specimen's time point is: baseline, week 1 (first vaccination visit). The treatment or condition label here, explained by the study, means: pre-vaccination baseline after standard-of-care therapy. Newly diagnosed WHO grade 3 or 4 IDH1-mutant astrocytomas showing loss of nuclear ATRX were present in the donors. The samples were drawn from NOA16, a multicentre, single-arm, open-label phase I trial in Germany that tested a mutant IDH1 peptide vaccine in humans for the first time. Visit V03 blood draws served as the baseline sample for immunogenicity testing. The DNeasy Blood and Tissue Kit was used to extract genomic DNA from EDTA blood for TCRB sequencing.

Paper-wide results and their limitations: Pseudoprogression seemed to be unrelated to changes in the top peripheral T cell clonotypes found by TCRB sequencing. The authors noted that analyses of patient blood samples could not be reproduced because of sample limitations. Availability determined which PBMC samples were chosen for TCRB deep sequencing. Immune responses induced by the vaccine were seen in 90% to 95% of patients across multiple MHC alleles.

The V and J genes are TRBV5-6 and TRBJ2-6; the D gene remains uncertain. The TCR comes from a man aged 35 to 55 with glioma. The sequencing here drew on PBMCs, taken from a glioma patient treated with radiotherapy, temozolomide or both. The CDR3 here reads CASSLVRGANVLTF. The DNA sequence is given as TGTGCCAGCAGCTTGGTCCGGGGGGCCAACGTCCTGACTTTC.